What follows are 22 T cell receptor beta chains derived from one specimen sequenced in a study of identical twins. TCRdb redid the calling of the 5' RACE reads with MiXCR, one entry per CDR3 protein. The sample carries 750,000 to 950,000 distinct CDR3 sequences, 9% to 15% recorded once. These data are also associated with another study on yellow fever vaccine responses in identical twins.

The source material was PBMCs. The source is a woman younger than 30 in good health.

This clonotype was observed a handful of times. This sequence joins TRBV10-3 and TRBJ2-7; 7 bases align to TRBD1. Germline CDR1 ENHRY, CDR2 SYGVKD. This CDR3 region has 16 residues. V trimming: 3 bases; J trimming: 0 bases; junction bases outside the gene matches: 8. For the CDR3, the DNA is TGTGCCATCAGTGACCTCTCCAGGGGGTTCTCCTACGAGCAGTACTTC. As protein: CAISDLSRGFSYEQYF.

In this sample, this clonotype turned up a few times. The J gene is TRBJ2-2, the V gene TRBV2, with 11 bases fitting TRBD2. V was clipped by 3 bases and J by 2 bases; unmatched bases: 8. The CDR3 has 18 amino acids. Germline CDR1 SNHLY, CDR2 FYNNEI. In DNA form, the CDR3 reads TGTGCCAGCAGTGACGGGACTAGCGGAAGTCTAAACACCGGGGAGCTGTTTTTT. Residues: CASSDGTSGSLNTGELFF.

The CDR3 bases are TGTGCCAGCAGCGGGACTCATCAGGCCCACTACGAGCAGTACTTC. Its protein is CASSGTHQAHYEQYF. The genes are TRBV2 and TRBJ2-7; D might be TRBD2 (6 bases). The length of the CDR3 is 15 residues. Germline assignment: CDR1 SNHLY and CDR2 FYNNEI. V was shortened by 6 bases and J by 3 bases, with 18 bases between the two germline ends.

The V call is TRBV5-6, the J call TRBJ2-5; perhaps TRBD1 as D (6 bases). V lost 3 bases and J lost 7, with 7 bases in between. The CDR3 length is 11 residues. The germline CDR1 and CDR2 sequences are SGHDT and YYEEEE. The DNA of the CDR3 is TGTGCCAGCAGCTCACAGGGGACCCAGTACTTC. It specifies CASSSQGTQYF. The whole variable domain, filled in from reference TRBV5-6 and TRBJ2-5, reads DAGVTQSPTHLIKTRGQQVTLRCSPKSGHDTVSWYQQALGQGPQFIFQYYEEEERQRGNFPDRFSGHQFPNYSSELNVNALLLGDSALYLCASSSQGTQYFGPGTRLLVL.

The chain joins TRBV29-1 to TRBJ2-7, with D unresolved. Germline V CDR1 and CDR2: SQVTM, ANQGSEA. The CDR3 runs to 12 residues. V was clipped by 6 bases and J by 0 bases, with 9 bases between them. The CDR3 region has the DNA TGCAGCGTCTCTGATAACTCCTACGAGCAGTACTTC. Encoded protein: CSVSDNSYEQYF.

This clonotype was picked up a small number of times. The rearrangement links TRBV4-2 to TRBJ2-3, with 9 bases lining up with TRBD2. Per germline, CDR1 LGHNA and CDR2 YNFKEQ. J lost 3 bases, V lost 0 bases, and 10 bases had no gene match. The CDR3 totals 18 residues. CDR3 sequence (DNA): TGTGCCAGCAGCCAAGAATTTGGCGGGGGGGCCCCAACAGATACGCAGTATTTT. Translating gives CASSQEFGGGAPTDTQYF.

This clonotype occurred a few times. The chain is built from TRBV4-1 and TRBJ2-6; 9 nucleotides align to TRBD1. The V gene end was trimmed by 8 bases and the J gene end by 3 bases; junction bases not matched to a gene: 14. The CDR3 has 18 residues. The germline V gene encodes CDR1 MGHRA and CDR2 YSYEKL. CDR3 protein: CASHLGDRALFGANVLTF. CDR3 coding DNA: TGCGCCAGCCACTTGGGGGACAGGGCCCTCTTTGGGGCCAACGTCCTGACTTTC.

This clonotype has just a few counts. V usage is TRBV19 and J usage is TRBJ2-1; D is uncertain. The CDR3 loop spans 14 amino acids. V was clipped by 0 bases and J by 4 bases, with 7 bases between them. CDR1 LNHDA and CDR2 SQIVND come from the germline V gene (reference sequence). CDR3 loop: CASSIEGPYNEQFF. CDR3 sequence (DNA): TGTGCCAGTAGTATAGAAGGACCTTACAATGAGCAGTTCTTC.

The chain employs TRBV6-2 or TRBV6-3 and TRBJ1-1, with 9 bases aligning to TRBD1. Germline V gives CDR1 MNHEY, CDR2 SVGEGT. J gave up 6 bases and V 6 bases, and 2 bases lay outside the gene matches. The CDR3 covers 12 residues. CDR3 nucleotides: TGTGCCAGCAGACGACAGGGGGCTGAAGCTTTCTTT. Amino acids: CASRRQGAEAFF.

This chain uses TRBV11-2 with TRBJ1-2; 10 nucleotides align to TRBD1. Germline V gene lookup returns CDR1 SGHAT and CDR2 FQNNGV. Unmatched junction bases numbered 6, after V lost 7 bases and J lost 4 bases. CDR3 length: 14 residues. CDR3 in amino acids: CASTDRGSTYGYTF. The CDR3 region has the DNA TGTGCCAGCACGGACAGGGGGAGTACCTATGGCTACACCTTC.

In its sample, this clonotype was seen many times. The V call is TRBV10-3, the J call TRBJ2-3; 7 positions match TRBD1. The V gene end was trimmed by 10 bases and the J gene end by 0 bases; junction bases not matched to a gene: 4. Germline CDR1 ENHRY, CDR2 SYGVKD. The CDR3 runs 13 residues. The CDR3 reads CATRTGSTDTQYF. The CDR3 bases are TGTGCCACCAGGACAGGTAGCACAGATACGCAGTATTTT.

This chain links TRBV7-8 with TRBJ2-5; TRBD2 matches 7 bases. The CDR3 is 12 amino acids. Per the germline V gene, CDR1 is SGHVS and CDR2 is FQNEAQ. V shed 2 bases, J shed 10 bases, and the junction held 4 bases outside the gene matches. The CDR3 sequence: CASSLTRDYQYF. CDR3 nucleotides: TGTGCCAGCAGCTTAACCCGGGACTACCAGTACTTC. Complete variable domain (other parts from reference TRBV7-8 and TRBJ2-5): GAGVSQSPRYKVAKRGQDVALRCDPISGHVSLFWYQQALGQGPEFLTYFQNEAQLDKSGLPSDRFFAERPEGSVSTLKIQRTQQEDSAVYLCASSLTRDYQYFGPGTRLLVL.

This clonotype was observed a few times. The rearrangement joins TRBV10-3 to TRBJ2-7; 7 bases map to TRBD2. The germline CDR1 and CDR2 sequences are ENHRY and SYGVKD. J gave up 3 bases and V 4 bases, and 3 bases lay outside the gene matches. The CDR3 runs to 13 residues. The CDR3 loop reads CAISARGDYEQYV. The CDR3 nucleotides read TGTGCCATCAGTGCCCGGGGGGACTACGAGCAGTACGTC.

The chain couples TRBV24-1 to TRBJ2-7, with 10 bases matching TRBD1. The ends lost 3 bases at V and 5 bases at J; junction bases unmatched: 6. CDR1 KGHDR and CDR2 SFDVKD come from the germline V gene. The CDR3 loop spans 15 amino acids. CDR3 nucleotide sequence: TGTGCCACCAGTGATCCCGGGACAGGGGTTAACGAGCAGTACTTC. Translation: CATSDPGTGVNEQYF.

The V and J genes are TRBV29-1 and TRBJ2-3; D could derive from TRBD1 or TRBD2 (5 bases each). Looked up from germline, CDR1 is SQVTM and CDR2 is ANQGSEA. The V end was cut by 6 bases, the J end by 0 bases, with 19 bases between. The CDR3 totals 16 residues. Here the CDR3 DNA reads TGCAGCGTCATCACTTGGGCAGGGAGTAGCACAGATACGCAGTATTTT. It translates to CSVITWAGSSTDTQYF.

A few counts support this clonotype. The rearrangement links TRBV6-1 to TRBJ1-3; maybe TRBD1 (6 bases). CDR1 is MNHNS, CDR2 SASEGT, per germline. CDR3 length: 16 amino acids. V was cut by 0 bases and J by 0 bases, with 9 bases left in between. The CDR3 here is CASSEAGGVSGNTIYF. CDR3 bases: TGTGCCAGCAGTGAAGCAGGGGGAGTCTCTGGAAACACCATATATTTT.

The V call is TRBV4-1, the J call TRBJ2-2; TRBD2 matches at 9 bases. The CDR3 contains 14 residues. CDR1 is MGHRA, CDR2 YSYEKL, per germline. V was pared by 8 bases and J by 4 bases, with 5 bases of the junction left unmatched. The CDR3 protein is CASGASGTTGELFF. CDR3 nucleotides: TGCGCCAGCGGGGCTAGCGGGACCACCGGGGAGCTGTTTTTT.

The gene calls are TRBV19 and TRBJ2-2; 8 bases map to TRBD1. CDR1 is LNHDA and CDR2 is SQIVND in the germline V gene (reference sequence). V trimming: 3 bases; J trimming: 1 base; junction bases outside the gene matches: 1. The CDR3 is 15 amino acids. The CDR3 protein is CASSMGQENTGELFF. CDR3 coding DNA: TGTGCCAGTAGTATGGGACAGGAGAACACCGGGGAGCTGTTTTTT.

This clonotype was found many times. V usage is TRBV5-1 and J usage is TRBJ2-3, with 10 bases aligning to TRBD2. This CDR3 region has 15 residues. Germline CDR1 reads SGHRS; CDR2 reads YFSETQ. V gave up 0 bases and J gave up 4 bases; unmatched junction bases: 2. DNA for the CDR3: TGCGCCAGCAGCTTGGAACTAGCGGGGCCAGATACGCAGTATTTT. Translation: CASSLELAGPDTQYF.

This clonotype was seen only a few times. The genes are TRBV12-3 or TRBV12-4 and TRBJ1-6, with D hard to call. The CDR3 runs 14 residues. The germline V and J ends were trimmed by 7 bases and 0 bases, with 7 bases remaining between them. CDR3: CASKASSYNSPLHF. CDR3 DNA sequence: TGTGCCAGCAAGGCTTCCTCCTATAATTCACCCCTCCACTTT.

This sequence joins TRBV2 and TRBJ2-2; the D gene is possibly TRBD1 (5 bases). Trimming stripped 5 bases from V and 5 bases from J, with 12 bases between. The CDR3 is 14 residues long. Germline V CDR1 and CDR2: SNHLY, FYNNEI. This CDR3 is CASSRQQPTGELFF. The CDR3, as DNA: TGTGCCAGCAGTCGACAGCAACCTACCGGGGAGCTGTTTTTT.

In its sample, this clonotype was seen a few times. The rearrangement links TRBV5-1 to TRBJ2-3; the match to TRBD2 covers 7 bases. The junction had 7 bases not matched to a gene; V was cut back by 4 bases and J by 2 bases. CDR1 and CDR2 from the germline V gene are SGHRS and YFSETQ. The CDR3 has 15 amino acids. The CDR3 is CASSPKGLTTDTQYF. The DNA for the CDR3 is TGCGCCAGCAGCCCCAAGGGACTAACCACAGATACGCAGTATTTT.